The T cell receptor (beta chain) under discussion was sequenced for a study of beta chain features in type 1 diabetes. Study-wide context: Examination covered around 98 million sorted cells spanning all samples. Whole-study findings and limits: Within each of all four CD4+ subsets, Type 1 diabetes patients had TCRB CDR3s that were moderately but significantly shorter.

Trimming took off 1 base at V and 4 bases at J, with 8 bases between the two ends. Looked up from germline, CDR1 is KGHSH and CDR2 is LQKENI. CDR3 length: 14 residues. As for this clone: Its antigen remains unidentified.

Sorting of CD4+ naive, central memory, regulatory and stem cell-like memory cells was performed via CD45RO/CCR7/CD25/CD127/CD95/CD27. Investigators reverse transcribed all isolated RNA, so they sequenced expressed TCRB transcripts. The assay was immunoSEQ multiplex PCR, and TCRdb's table has in-frame clones only and misses some. The sample yields 150,000 to 200,000 clones, almost 65% seen once. V gene TRBV18 combines with J gene TRBJ2-1, with D maybe TRBD1 (5 bases). The TCR comes from a man younger than 45 with type 1 diabetes. Sequencing input: naive CD4+ T cells from blood. For the CDR3, the DNA is TGTGCCAGCTCACCACGTCAGGGATACAATGAGCAGTTCTTC. Translating gives CASSPRQGYNEQFF.